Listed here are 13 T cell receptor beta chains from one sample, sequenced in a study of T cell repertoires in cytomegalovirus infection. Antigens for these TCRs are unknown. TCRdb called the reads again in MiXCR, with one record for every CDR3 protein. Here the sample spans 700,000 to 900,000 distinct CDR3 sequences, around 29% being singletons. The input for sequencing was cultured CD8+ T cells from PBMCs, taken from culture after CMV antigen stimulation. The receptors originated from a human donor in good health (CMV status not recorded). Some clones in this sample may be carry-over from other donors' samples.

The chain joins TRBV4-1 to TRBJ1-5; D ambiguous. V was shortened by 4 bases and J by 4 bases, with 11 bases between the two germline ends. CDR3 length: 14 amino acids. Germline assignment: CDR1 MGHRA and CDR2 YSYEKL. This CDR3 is CASSPGPSNQPQHF. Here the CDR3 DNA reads TGCGCCAGCAGCCCGGGTCCGAGTAATCAGCCCCAGCATTTT.

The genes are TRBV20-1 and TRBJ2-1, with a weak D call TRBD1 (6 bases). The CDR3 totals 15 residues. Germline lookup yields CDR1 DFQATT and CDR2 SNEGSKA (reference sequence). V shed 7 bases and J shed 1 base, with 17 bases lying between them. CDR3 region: CSVKIRQVSYNEQFF. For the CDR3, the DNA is TGCAGTGTTAAAATACGACAGGTGTCCTACAATGAGCAGTTCTTC.

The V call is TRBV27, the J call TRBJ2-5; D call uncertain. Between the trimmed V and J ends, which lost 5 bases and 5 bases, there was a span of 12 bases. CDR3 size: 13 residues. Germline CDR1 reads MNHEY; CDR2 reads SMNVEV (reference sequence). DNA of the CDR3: TGTGCCAGCAGTCCCCCCACCGCCGAGACCCAGTACTTC. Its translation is CASSPPTAETQYF.

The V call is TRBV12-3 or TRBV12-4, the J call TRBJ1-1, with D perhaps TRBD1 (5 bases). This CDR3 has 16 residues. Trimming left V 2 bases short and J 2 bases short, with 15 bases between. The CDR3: CASSLKPWGDNTEAFF. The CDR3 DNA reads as TGTGCCAGCAGTTTAAAGCCGTGGGGCGATAACACTGAAGCTTTCTTT.

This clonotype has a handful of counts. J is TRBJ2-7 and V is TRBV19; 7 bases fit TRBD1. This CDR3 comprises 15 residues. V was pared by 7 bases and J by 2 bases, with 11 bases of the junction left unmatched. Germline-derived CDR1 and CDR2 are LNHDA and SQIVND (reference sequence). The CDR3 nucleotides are TGTGCCAGTACCTCCCGGAAGGACAGGCCCTACGAGCAGTACTTC. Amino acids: CASTSRKDRPYEQYF.

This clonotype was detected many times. The CDR3 sequence is CASSNPGRGSYNEQFF. The CDR3 DNA is TGTGCCAGCAGCAACCCGGGCCGAGGCTCCTACAATGAGCAGTTCTTC. The chain recombines TRBV11-3 with TRBJ2-1, with D unresolved. CDR3 size: 16 residues. Trimming removed 5 bases from V and 0 bases from J, with 14 bases in between. The germline V gene encodes CDR1 SGHNT and CDR2 YENEEA.

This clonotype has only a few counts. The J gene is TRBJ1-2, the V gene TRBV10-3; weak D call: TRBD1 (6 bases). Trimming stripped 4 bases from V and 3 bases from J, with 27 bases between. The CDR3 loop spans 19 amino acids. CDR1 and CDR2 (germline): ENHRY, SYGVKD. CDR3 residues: CAISVQGHGRTAADYGYTF. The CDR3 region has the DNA TGTGCCATCAGTGTACAGGGACACGGGAGAACAGCCGCGGACTATGGCTACACCTTC.

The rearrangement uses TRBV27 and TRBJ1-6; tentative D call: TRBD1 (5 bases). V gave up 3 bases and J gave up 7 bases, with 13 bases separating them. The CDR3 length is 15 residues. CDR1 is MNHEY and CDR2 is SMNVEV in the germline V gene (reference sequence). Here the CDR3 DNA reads TGTGCCAGCAGTTTTATCTTCGACAGCAATTCACCCCTCCACTTT. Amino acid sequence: CASSFIFDSNSPLHF.

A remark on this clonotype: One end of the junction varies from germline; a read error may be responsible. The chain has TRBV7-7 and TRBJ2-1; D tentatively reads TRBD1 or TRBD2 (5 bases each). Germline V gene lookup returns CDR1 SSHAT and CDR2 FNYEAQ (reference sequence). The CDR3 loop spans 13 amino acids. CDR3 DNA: TGTGCTAGCAGCTTATCGGTGGGGGATGAGCAGTTCTTC. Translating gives CASSLSVGDEQFF.

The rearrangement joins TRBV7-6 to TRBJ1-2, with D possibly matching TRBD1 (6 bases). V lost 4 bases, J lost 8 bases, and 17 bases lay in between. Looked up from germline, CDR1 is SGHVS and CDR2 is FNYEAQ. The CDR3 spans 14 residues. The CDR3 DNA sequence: TGTGCCAGCAGCTCCCCAGGGGAAAGTTTCGGCTACACCTTC. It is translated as CASSSPGESFGYTF.

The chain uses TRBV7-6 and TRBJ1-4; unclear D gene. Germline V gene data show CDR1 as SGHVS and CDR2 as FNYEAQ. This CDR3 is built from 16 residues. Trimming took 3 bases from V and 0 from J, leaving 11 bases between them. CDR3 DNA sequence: TGTGCCAGCAGCTTTTCTACGCCGGCAACTAATGAAAAACTGTTTTTT. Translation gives CASSFSTPATNEKLFF.

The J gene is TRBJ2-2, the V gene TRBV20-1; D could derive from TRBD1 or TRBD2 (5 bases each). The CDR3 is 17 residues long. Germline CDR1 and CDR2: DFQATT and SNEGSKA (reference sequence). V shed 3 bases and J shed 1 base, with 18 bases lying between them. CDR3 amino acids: CSASLGHFTRNTGELFF. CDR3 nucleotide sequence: TGCAGTGCTAGTCTGGGGCATTTTACTAGGAACACCGGGGAGCTGTTTTTT.

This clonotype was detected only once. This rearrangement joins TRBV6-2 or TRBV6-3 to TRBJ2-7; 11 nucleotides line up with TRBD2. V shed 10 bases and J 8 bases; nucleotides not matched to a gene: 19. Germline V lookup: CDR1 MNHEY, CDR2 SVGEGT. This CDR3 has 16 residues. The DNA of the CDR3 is TGTGCCACCTTTCCCCCGGGACTAGCGGCTGGTTCCCAGCAGTACGTC. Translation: CATFPPGLAAGSQQYV.